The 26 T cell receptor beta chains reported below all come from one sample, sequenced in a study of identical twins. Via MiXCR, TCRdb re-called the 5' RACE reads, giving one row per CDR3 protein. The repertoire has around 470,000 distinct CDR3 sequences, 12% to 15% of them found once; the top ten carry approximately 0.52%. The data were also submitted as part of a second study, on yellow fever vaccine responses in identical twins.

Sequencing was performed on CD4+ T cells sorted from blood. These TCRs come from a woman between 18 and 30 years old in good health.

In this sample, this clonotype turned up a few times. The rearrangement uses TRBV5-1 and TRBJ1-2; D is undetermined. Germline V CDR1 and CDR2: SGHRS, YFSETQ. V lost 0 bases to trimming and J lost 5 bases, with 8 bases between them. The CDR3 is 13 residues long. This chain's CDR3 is CASSLATEYGYTF. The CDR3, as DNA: TGCGCCAGCAGCTTGGCTACTGAGTATGGCTACACCTTC.

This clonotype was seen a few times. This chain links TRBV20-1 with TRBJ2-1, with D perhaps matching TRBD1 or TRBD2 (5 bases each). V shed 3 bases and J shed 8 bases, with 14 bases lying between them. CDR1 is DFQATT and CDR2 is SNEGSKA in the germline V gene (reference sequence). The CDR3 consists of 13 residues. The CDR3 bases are TGCAGTGCTAGGGGGGTTACTTCGTATGAGCAGTTCTTC. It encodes CSARGVTSYEQFF.

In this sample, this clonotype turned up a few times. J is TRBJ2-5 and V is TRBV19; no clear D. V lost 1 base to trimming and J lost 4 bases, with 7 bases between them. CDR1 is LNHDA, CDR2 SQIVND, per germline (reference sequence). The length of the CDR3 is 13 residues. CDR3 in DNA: TGTGCCAGTAGTATAGTGAATGGAGAGACCCAGTACTTC. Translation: CASSIVNGETQYF.

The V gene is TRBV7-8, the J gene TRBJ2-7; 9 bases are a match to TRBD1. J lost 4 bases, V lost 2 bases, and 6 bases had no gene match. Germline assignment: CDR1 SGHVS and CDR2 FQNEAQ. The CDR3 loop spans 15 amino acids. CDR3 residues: CASSLLGTGKYEQYF. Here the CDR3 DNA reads TGTGCCAGCAGCTTACTCGGGACAGGGAAATACGAGCAGTACTTC.

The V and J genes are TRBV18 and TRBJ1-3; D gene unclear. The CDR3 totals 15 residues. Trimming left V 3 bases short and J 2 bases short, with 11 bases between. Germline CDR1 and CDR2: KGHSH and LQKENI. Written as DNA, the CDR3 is TGTGCCAGCTCACCTTCCGGGGTAACTGGAAACACCATATATTTT. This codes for CASSPSGVTGNTIYF.

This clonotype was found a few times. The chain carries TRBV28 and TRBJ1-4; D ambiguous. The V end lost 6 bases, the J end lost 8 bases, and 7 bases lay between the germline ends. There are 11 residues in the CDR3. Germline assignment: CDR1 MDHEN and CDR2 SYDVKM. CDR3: CASRAAEKLFF. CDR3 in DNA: TGTGCCAGCAGGGCGGCGGAAAAACTGTTTTTT.

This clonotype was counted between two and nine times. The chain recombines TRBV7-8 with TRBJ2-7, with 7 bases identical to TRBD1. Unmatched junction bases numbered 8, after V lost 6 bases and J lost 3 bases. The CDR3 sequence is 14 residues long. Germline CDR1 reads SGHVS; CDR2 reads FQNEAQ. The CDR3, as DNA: TGTGCCAGCAGTCAAAAAAGGGACAGCTACGAGCAGTACTTC. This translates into CASSQKRDSYEQYF.

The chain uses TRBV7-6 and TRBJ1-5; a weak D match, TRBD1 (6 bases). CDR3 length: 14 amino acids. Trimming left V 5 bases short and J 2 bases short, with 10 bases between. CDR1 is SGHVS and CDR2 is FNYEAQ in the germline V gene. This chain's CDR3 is CASSGAGGNQPQHF. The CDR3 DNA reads TGTGCCAGCAGCGGGGCAGGGGGCAATCAGCCCCAGCATTTT. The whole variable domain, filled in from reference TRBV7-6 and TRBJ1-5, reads GAGVSQSPRYKVTKRGQDVALRCDPISGHVSLYWYRQALGQGPEFLTYFNYEAQQDKSGLPNDRFSAERPEGSISTLTIQRTEQRDSAMYRCASSGAGGNQPQHFGDGTRLSIL.

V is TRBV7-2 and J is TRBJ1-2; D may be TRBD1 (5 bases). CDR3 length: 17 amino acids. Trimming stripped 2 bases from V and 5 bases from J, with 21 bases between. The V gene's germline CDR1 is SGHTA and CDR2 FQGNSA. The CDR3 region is CASSLTPPGLREYGYTF. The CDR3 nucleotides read TGTGCCAGCAGCTTAACGCCGCCTGGGCTCAGGGAATATGGCTACACCTTC.

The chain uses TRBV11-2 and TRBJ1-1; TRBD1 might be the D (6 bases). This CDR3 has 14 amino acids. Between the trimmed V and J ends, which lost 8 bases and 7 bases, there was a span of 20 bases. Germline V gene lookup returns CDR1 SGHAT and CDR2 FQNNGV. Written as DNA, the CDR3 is TGTGCCAGCGGGCTATGGACAGACTCCATTGAAGCTTTCTTT. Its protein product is CASGLWTDSIEAFF.

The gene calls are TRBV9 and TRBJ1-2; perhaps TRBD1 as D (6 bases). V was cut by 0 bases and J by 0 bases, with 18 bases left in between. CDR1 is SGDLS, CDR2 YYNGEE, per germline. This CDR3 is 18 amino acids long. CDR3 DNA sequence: TGTGCCAGCAGCGTAGACGGGACCGGGACATCCTCTAACTATGGCTACACCTTC. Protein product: CASSVDGTGTSSNYGYTF.

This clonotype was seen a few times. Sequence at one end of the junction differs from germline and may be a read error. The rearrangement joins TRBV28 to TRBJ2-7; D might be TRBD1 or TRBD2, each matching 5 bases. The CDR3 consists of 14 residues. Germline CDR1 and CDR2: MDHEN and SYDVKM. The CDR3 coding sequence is TGTGCCAGCAGTCCCCCCGGGGCCATCTACGCGCAGTACTTC. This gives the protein CASSPPGAIYAQYF.

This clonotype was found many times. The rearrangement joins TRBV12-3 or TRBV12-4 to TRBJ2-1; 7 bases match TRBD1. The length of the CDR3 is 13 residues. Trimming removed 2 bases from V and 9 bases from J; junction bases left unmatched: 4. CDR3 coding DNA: TGTGCCAGCAGTTTAATTCAGGGGGTTGAGCAGTTCTTC. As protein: CASSLIQGVEQFF.

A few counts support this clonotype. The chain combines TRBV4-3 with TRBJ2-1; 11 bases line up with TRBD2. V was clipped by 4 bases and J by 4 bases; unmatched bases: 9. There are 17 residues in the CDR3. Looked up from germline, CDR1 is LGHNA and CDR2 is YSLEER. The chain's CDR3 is CASSPLAGGPPYNEQFF. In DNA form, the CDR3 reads TGCGCCAGCAGCCCTTTAGCGGGAGGGCCCCCTTACAATGAGCAGTTCTTC.

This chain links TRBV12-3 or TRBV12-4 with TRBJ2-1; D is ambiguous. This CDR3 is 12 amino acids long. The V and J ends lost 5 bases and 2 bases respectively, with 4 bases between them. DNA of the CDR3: TGTGCCAGCAGTGGGACCTACAATGAGCAGTTCTTC. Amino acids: CASSGTYNEQFF.

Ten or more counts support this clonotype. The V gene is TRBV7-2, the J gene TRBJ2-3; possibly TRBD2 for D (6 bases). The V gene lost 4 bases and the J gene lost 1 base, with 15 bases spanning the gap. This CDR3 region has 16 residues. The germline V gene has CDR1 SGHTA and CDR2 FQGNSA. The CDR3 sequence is CASSSFSSEGTDTQYF. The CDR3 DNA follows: TGTGCCAGCAGCTCCTTCTCTAGCGAAGGCACAGATACGCAGTATTTT.

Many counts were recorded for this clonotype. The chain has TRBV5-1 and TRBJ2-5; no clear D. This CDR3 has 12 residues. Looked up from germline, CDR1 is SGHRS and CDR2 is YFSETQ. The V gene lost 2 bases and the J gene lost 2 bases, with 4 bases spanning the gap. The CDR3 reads CASSFQQETQYF. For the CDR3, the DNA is TGCGCCAGCAGCTTCCAACAAGAGACCCAGTACTTC.

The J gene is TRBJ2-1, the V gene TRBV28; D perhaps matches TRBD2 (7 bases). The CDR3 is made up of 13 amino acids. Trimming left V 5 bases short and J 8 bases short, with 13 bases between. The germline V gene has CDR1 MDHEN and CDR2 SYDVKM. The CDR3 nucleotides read TGTGCCAGCAGTCAGGGGAGGGACGATGAGCAGTTCTTC. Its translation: CASSQGRDDEQFF.

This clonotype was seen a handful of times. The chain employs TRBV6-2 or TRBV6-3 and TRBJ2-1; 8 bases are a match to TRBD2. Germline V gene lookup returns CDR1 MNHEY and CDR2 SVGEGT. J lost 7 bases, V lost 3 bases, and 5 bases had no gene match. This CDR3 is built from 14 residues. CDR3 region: CASSYSGISNEQFF. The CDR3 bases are TGTGCCAGCAGTTATAGCGGGATTTCGAATGAGCAGTTCTTC.

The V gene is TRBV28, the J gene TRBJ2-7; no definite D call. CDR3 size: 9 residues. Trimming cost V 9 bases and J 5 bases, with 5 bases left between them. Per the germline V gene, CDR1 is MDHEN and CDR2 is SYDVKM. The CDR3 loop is CARYNEQYF. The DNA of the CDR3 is TGTGCCAGATACAACGAGCAGTACTTC.

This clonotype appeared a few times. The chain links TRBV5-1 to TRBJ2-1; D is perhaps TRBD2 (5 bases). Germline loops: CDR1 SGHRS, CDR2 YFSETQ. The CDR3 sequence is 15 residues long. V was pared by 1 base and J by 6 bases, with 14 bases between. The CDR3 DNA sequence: TGCGCCAGCAGCTTGCCGGGAAACGGCCCCAATGAGCAGTTCTTC. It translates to CASSLPGNGPNEQFF.

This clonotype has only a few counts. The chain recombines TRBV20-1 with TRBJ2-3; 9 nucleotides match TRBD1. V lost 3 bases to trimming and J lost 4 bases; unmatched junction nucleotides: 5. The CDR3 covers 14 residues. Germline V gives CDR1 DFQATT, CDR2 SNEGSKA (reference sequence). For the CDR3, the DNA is TGCAGTGCTAGTACAGGGGGCAATGCAGATACGCAGTATTTT. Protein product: CSASTGGNADTQYF.

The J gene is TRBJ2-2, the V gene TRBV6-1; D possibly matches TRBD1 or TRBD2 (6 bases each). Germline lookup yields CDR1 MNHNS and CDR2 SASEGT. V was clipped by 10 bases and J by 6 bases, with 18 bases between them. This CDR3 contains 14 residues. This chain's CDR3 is CATRGQVRSGELFF. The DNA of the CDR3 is TGTGCCACCCGGGGGCAGGTTCGGTCCGGGGAGCTGTTTTTT.

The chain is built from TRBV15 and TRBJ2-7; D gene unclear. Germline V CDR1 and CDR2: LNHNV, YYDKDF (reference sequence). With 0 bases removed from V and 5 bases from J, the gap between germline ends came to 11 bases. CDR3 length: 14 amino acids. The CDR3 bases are TGTGCCACCAGCAGAGAACGGTGGATCCACGAGCAGTACTTC. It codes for CATSRERWIHEQYF.

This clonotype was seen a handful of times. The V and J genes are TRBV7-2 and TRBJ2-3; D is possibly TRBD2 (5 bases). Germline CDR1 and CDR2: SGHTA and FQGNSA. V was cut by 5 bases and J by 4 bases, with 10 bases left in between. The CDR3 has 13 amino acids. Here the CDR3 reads CASSPAGSDTQYF. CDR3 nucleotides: TGTGCCAGCAGCCCCGCGGGCTCAGATACGCAGTATTTT. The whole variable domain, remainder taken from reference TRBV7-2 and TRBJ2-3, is GAGVSQSPSNKVTEKGKDVELRCDPISGHTALYWYRQSLGQGLEFLIYFQGNSAPDKSGLPSDRFSAERTGGSVSTLTIQRTQQEDSAVYLCASSPAGSDTQYFGPGTRLTVL.

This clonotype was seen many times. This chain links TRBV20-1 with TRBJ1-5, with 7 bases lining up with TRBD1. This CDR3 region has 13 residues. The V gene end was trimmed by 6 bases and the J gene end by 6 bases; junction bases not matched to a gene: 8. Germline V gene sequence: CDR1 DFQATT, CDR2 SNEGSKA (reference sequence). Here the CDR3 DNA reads TGCAGTGCGAAGGGACAGCAAGCTCAGCCCCAGCATTTT. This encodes CSAKGQQAQPQHF.